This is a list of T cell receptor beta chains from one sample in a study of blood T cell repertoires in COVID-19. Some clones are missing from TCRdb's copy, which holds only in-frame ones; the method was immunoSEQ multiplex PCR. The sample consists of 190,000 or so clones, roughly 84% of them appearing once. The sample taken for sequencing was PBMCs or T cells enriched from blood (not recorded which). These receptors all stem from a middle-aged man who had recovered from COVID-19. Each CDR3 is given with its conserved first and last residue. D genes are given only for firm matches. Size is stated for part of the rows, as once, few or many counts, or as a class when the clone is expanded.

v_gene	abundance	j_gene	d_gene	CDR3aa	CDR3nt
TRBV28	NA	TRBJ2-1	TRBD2	CASSPRLAGYNEQFF	TGTGCCAGCAGTCCCAGACTAGCGGGGTACAATGAGCAGTTCTTC
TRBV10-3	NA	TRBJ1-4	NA	CAISDSSGVHEKLFF	TGTGCCATCAGTGACTCGTCGGGGGTACATGAAAAACTGTTTTTT
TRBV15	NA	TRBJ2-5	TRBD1	CATSREGTGRETQYF	TGTGCCACCAGCAGAGAAGGGACAGGGAGGGAGACCCAGTACTTC
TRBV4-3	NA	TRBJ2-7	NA	CASSRREQGINEQYF	TGCGCCAGCAGCCGGCGGGAGCAGGGGATCAACGAGCAGTACTTC
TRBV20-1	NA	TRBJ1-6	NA	CSASLGSGSSPLHF	TGCAGTGCTAGTCTGGGCTCCGGTAGTTCACCCCTCCACTTT
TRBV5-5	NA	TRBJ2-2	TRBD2	CASSLTLRLAENTGELFF	TGTGCCAGCAGCTTGACTCTAAGGCTAGCGGAGAACACCGGGGAGCTGTTTTTT
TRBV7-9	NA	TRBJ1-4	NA	CASSYDRINEKLFF	TGTGCCAGCAGCTACGACAGGATAAATGAAAAACTGTTTTTT
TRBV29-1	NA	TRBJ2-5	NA	CSVVSPNGAQYF	TGCAGCGTTGTATCTCCTAACGGGGCCCAGTACTTC
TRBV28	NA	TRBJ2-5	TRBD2	CASQDGGAIKTQYF	TGTGCCAGCCAGGACGGGGGGGCCATAAAGACCCAGTACTTC
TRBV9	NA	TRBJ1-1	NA	CASSVVGAKTEAFF	TGTGCCAGCAGCGTAGTTGGGGCGAAGACTGAAGCTTTCTTT
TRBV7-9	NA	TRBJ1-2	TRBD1	CASRPRTGREDTF	TGTGCCAGCAGACCCAGGACAGGGAGGGAGGACACCTTC
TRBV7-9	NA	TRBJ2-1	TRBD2	CASSLRTSGNEQFF	TGTGCCAGCAGCTTAAGGACTAGCGGAAATGAGCAGTTCTTC
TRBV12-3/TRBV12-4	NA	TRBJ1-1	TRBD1	CASSQDRVRAFF	TGTGCCAGCAGCCAGGACAGGGTTAGAGCTTTCTTT
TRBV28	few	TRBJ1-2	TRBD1	CASSPPGQIYGYTF	TGTGCCAGCAGTCCCCCGGGACAGATCTATGGCTACACCTTC
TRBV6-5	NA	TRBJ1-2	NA	CASSYSSGGGYTF	TGTGCCAGCAGTTACTCGAGCGGGGGAGGCTACACCTTC
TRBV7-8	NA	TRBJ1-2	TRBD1	CASSLAATGVYGYTF	TGTGCCAGCAGCTTAGCGGCGACAGGGGTCTATGGCTACACCTTC
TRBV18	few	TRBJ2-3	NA	CASARVGTDTQYF	TGTGCCAGCGCGAGGGTGGGAACAGATACGCAGTATTTT
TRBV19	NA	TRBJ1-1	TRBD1	CASSRQGNTEAFF	TGTGCCAGTAGCCGACAGGGGAACACTGAAGCTTTCTTT
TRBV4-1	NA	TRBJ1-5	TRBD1	CASSPRALGQGVGNQPQHF	TGCGCCAGCAGCCCCCGAGCGCTTGGACAGGGGGTAGGCAATCAGCCCCAGCATTTT
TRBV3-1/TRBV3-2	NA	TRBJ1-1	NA	CASSHNRYEAGGAFF	TGTGCCAGCAGCCATAACCGGTACGAAGCTGGGGGGGCTTTCTTT
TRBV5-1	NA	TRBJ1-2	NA	CASSLGGDDYGYTF	TGCGCCAGCAGCTTAGGAGGGGATGACTATGGCTACACCTTC
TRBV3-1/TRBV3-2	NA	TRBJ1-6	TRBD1	CASSQSTGPLSPLHF	TGTGCCAGCAGCCAATCGACAGGGCCATTATCACCCCTCCACTTT
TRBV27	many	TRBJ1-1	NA	CASSPMRGGATEAFF	TGTGCCAGCAGTCCTATGCGGGGAGGGGCGACTGAAGCTTTCTTT